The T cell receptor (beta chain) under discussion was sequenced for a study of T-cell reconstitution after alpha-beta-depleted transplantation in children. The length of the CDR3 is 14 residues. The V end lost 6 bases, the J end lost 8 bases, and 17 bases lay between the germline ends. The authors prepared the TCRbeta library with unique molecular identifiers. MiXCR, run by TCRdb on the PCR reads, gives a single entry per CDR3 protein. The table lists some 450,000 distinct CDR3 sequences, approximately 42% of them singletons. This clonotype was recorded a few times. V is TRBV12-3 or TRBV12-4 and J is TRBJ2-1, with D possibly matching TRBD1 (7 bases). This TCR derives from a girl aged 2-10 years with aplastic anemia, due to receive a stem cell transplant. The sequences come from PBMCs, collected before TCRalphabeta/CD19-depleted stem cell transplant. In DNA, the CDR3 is TGTGCCAGCAGCTATGGCCCAGGGGGGTATGAGCAGTTCTTC. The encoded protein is CASSYGPGGYEQFF.